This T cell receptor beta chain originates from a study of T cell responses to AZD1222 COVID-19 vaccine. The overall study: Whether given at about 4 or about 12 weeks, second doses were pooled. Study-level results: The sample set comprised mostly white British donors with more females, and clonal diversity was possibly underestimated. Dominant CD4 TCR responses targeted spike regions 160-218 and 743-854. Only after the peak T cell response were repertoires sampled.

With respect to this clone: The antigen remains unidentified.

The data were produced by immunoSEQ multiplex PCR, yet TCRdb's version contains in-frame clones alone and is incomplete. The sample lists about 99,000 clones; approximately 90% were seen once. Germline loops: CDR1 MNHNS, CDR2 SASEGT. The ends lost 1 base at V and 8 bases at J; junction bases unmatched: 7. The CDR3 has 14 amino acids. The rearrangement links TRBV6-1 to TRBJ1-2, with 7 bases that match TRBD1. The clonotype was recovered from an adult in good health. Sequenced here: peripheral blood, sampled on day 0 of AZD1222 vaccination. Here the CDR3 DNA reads TGTGCCAGCAGTGAAGACAGGGGAAGTGGGGGCTACACCTTC. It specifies CASSEDRGSGGYTF.